This is a list of T cell receptor beta chains from one sample in a study of blood T cell repertoires in COVID-19. Assay used: immunoSEQ multiplex PCR; TCRdb lists only in-frame clones, some missing. The repertoire has fewer than 250,000 clones, 88% of them found once; the top ten carry 0.72%. Sequencing was performed on peripheral blood. The receptor set was obtained from a man aged 40-50 years with acute or convalescent COVID-19. The CDR3 runs from the conserved cysteine through the conserved F or W. The D gene is left open where the match is weak. Size is omitted from some rows. Given values are once, few, many or a class for expanded clones.

clone_size	d_call	v_call	j_call	cdr3_nt	cdr3_aa
NA	NA	TRBV27	TRBJ1-2	TGTGCCAGCAGTTTGAACAGGAACTATGGCTACACCTTC	CASSLNRNYGYTF
NA	NA	TRBV4-3	TRBJ2-1	TGCGCCAGCAGCCTGCAAAGTTTCAGGGGTGGCGATGAGCAGTTCTTC	CASSLQSFRGGDEQFF
NA	NA	TRBV15	TRBJ2-1	TGTGCCACCAGCAGAGATCGCGGAGGGCAGTTCTTC	CATSRDRGGQFF
NA	NA	TRBV7-2	TRBJ1-2	TGTGCCGGCCAGGAGGAGAGCCCTTTTTATGGCTACACCTTC	CAGQEESPFYGYTF
NA	NA	TRBV10-1	TRBJ1-6	TGCGCCAGCAGTGAACACCTTGATAATTCACCCCTCCACTTT	CASSEHLDNSPLHF
NA	TRBD1	TRBV29-1	TRBJ1-2	TGCAGCGTAGTGACAGGGGGCATCTATGGCTACACCTTC	CSVVTGGIYGYTF
NA	TRBD2	TRBV5-1	TRBJ2-1	TGCGCCAGCAGCTTGGGCGGGGGGCAGTTCTTC	CASSLGGGQFF
NA	NA	TRBV11-1	TRBJ2-1	TGTGCCAGCAGCTTCGACAGTGACTCCTACAATGAGCAGTTCTTC	CASSFDSDSYNEQFF
NA	TRBD2	TRBV5-1	TRBJ2-1	TGCGCCAGCAGGGCTAGCGGGGGGGCTGGTGAGCAGTTCTTC	CASRASGGAGEQFF
NA	TRBD1	TRBV4-2	TRBJ2-1	TGTGCCAGCAGCTCAGGGGGCGGGGTCTACAATGAGCAGTTCTTC	CASSSGGGVYNEQFF
NA	NA	TRBV4-2	TRBJ1-2	TGTGCCAGCAGCCAAGCCCCAGGAGGGGGGGGAGGCTACACCTTC	CASSQAPGGGGGYTF
NA	NA	TRBV16	TRBJ2-7	TGTGCCAGCAGCCAACTGCAGGCTGGGGAGCAGTACTTC	CASSQLQAGEQYF
NA	TRBD1	TRBV5-1	TRBJ1-6	TGCGCCAGCAGCTTGGGACAGGGGGTTTCACCCCTCCACTTT	CASSLGQGVSPLHF
NA	NA	TRBV7-6	TRBJ1-2	TGTGCCAGCAGCCTGCAGGTCGCCCACGAGGGCTATGGCTACACCTTC	CASSLQVAHEGYGYTF
NA	TRBD1	TRBV28	TRBJ1-1	TGTGCCAGCAGTCCACAGGGGACTGAAGCTTTCTTT	CASSPQGTEAFF
NA	NA	TRBV27	TRBJ1-2	TGTGCCAGCAGTGGGCAGTTCCTACCCCCTGATGGCTACACCTTC	CASSGQFLPPDGYTF
NA	NA	TRBV11-3	TRBJ2-1	TGTGCCAGCAGCCAGGTTGAGAGCAATGAGCAGTTCTTC	CASSQVESNEQFF
NA	TRBD2	TRBV7-3	TRBJ2-3	TGTGCCAGCAGCTTCCTAGCGGGCACAGATACGCAGTATTTT	CASSFLAGTDTQYF
NA	NA	TRBV6-2/TRBV6-3	TRBJ1-1	TGTGCCAGCAGTTACGGTATCGATATTATCGGGGATGCGACTGAAGCTTTCTTT	CASSYGIDIIGDATEAFF
NA	TRBD2	TRBV6-5	TRBJ2-2	TGTGCCAGCAAGACTAGCGTGGGCACCGGGGAGCTGTTTTTT	CASKTSVGTGELFF
NA	TRBD1	TRBV29-1	TRBJ2-7	TGCAGCGTTGGGGACAGTTACTACGAGCAGTACTTC	CSVGDSYYEQYF
NA	NA	TRBV7-2	TRBJ2-3	TGTGCCAGCAGCCCAGCGGTGGGCGGGGATACGCAGTATTTT	CASSPAVGGDTQYF
NA	NA	TRBV7-2	TRBJ1-1	TGTGCCAGCAGCTCCCCCGGTCAGGGGAACACTGAAGCTTTCTTT	CASSSPGQGNTEAFF
NA	NA	TRBV6-2/TRBV6-3	TRBJ2-5	TGTGCCAGCAGTTACCCGGGACAACCCAAGAGAGAGACCCAGTACTTC	CASSYPGQPKRETQYF
NA	NA	TRBV3-1/TRBV3-2	TRBJ2-7	TGTGCCAGCAGCCTTTTAGACAGAAACGAGCAGTACTTC	CASSLLDRNEQYF
NA	TRBD1	TRBV5-8	TRBJ2-7	TGTGCCAGCAGCCGAACCGGGACAGGCTACGAGCAGTACTTC	CASSRTGTGYEQYF
NA	TRBD2	TRBV27	TRBJ2-3	TGTGCCAGCAGCTCCCCCTCTAGCGGGAGTGGCACAGATACGCAGTATTTT	CASSSPSSGSGTDTQYF
NA	NA	TRBV23-1	TRBJ2-3	TGCGCCAGCAGTCACCGACAGGTTTTGGGTACGCAGTATTTT	CASSHRQVLGTQYF
NA	NA	TRBV5-5	TRBJ2-7	TGTGCCAGCAGCGGAACAGGGCCGAGGGCCTACGAGCAGTACTTC	CASSGTGPRAYEQYF
few	NA	TRBV25-1	TRBJ2-5	TGTGCCAGCAGTGAAGGAGGGCTAGCCCAAGAGACCCAGTACTTC	CASSEGGLAQETQYF
NA	NA	TRBV7-9	TRBJ1-2	TGTGCCCTCTTGGAGGGGCGAGCTAACTATGGCTACACCTTC	CALLEGRANYGYTF
NA	TRBD2	TRBV7-6	TRBJ2-3	TGTGCCAGCAGCTCCTCGGGGGGACGCACAGATACGCAGTATTTT	CASSSSGGRTDTQYF
NA	NA	TRBV29-1	TRBJ2-1	TGCAGCCATCTGAGGCGGGATCACAATGAGCAGTTCTTC	CSHLRRDHNEQFF
NA	NA	TRBV7-8	TRBJ2-7	TGTGCCAGCAGCTTAGGTGCGGGTTTCGAGCAGTACTTC	CASSLGAGFEQYF
once	NA	TRBV7-2	TRBJ1-1	TGTGCCAGCAGCTTTACGGAGGAAACTGAAGCTTTCTTT	CASSFTEETEAFF
NA	TRBD2	TRBV6-5	TRBJ2-1	TGTGCCAGGTTTCCGGGAGGGAATGAGCAGTTCTTC	CARFPGGNEQFF
once	TRBD1	TRBV6-5	TRBJ1-3	TGTGCCAGCAGTTACGCTAACAGGGGCCATGGAAACACCATATATTTT	CASSYANRGHGNTIYF
NA	NA	TRBV6-1	TRBJ2-1	TGTGCCAGCAGTGAAACGGCGGACTCCTACAATGAGCAGTTCTTC	CASSETADSYNEQFF